The clone carrying this TCR beta chain was found a few times. Its antigen is undetermined. This specimen belongs to a study of T cell repertoires in cytomegalovirus infection. Study conclusions and caveats: HLA-C-restricted CMV clonotypes gave the most frequent clonotype in two of eight donors.

TCRdb re-called the reads with MiXCR, one entry per CDR3 protein. Among under 800,000 distinct CDR3 sequences listed, 24% were seen once. The CDR3 is 13 residues long. With 2 bases removed from V and 1 base from J, the gap between germline ends came to 8 bases. Per the germline V gene, CDR1 is DFQATT and CDR2 is SNEGSKA (reference sequence). The TCR was taken from a human donor in good health (CMV status not recorded). Some clones in this sample may be carry-over from other donors' samples. Sequencing was carried out using CD8+ T cells from PBMCs. The chain links TRBV20-1 to TRBJ1-1; D is undetermined. CDR3 residues: CSARRRENTEAFF. DNA of the CDR3: TGCAGTGCTAGAAGGCGGGAGAACACTGAAGCTTTCTTT.